This is a list of T cell receptor beta chains from one sample in a study of shared clonotypes between healthy human individuals. Some clones are missing from TCRdb's copy, which holds only in-frame ones; the method was immunoSEQ multiplex PCR. Of approximately 2.1 million clones listed, 85% to 95% are singletons. Sequencing was performed on naive CD4+ T cells from PBMCs. These receptor sequences come from a man younger than 35 in good health. Some clones in this sample may be carry-over from other donors' samples. The CDR3 runs from the conserved cysteine through the conserved F or W. Fields, in order: J gene, clone size, D gene, V gene, CDR3 protein, CDR3 DNA. D genes are given only for firm matches. A row's size may be missing; if present it is once, few, many or a size class.

>TRBJ1-2|NA|TRBD1|TRBV19
CASSIPGQGYYGYTF
TGTGCCAGTAGTATACCGGGACAGGGATACTATGGCTACACCTTC
>TRBJ2-1|NA|NA|TRBV5-1
CASSSPGGSYNEQFF
TGCGCCAGCAGCTCCCCGGGCGGATCCTACAATGAGCAGTTCTTC
>TRBJ2-5|NA|TRBD2|TRBV5-1
CASSLWREMSQETQYF
TGCGCCAGCAGCTTGTGGCGGGAGATGTCACAAGAGACCCAGTACTTC
>TRBJ2-2|NA|NA|TRBV19
CASSQGGTGELFF
TGTGCCAGTAGCCAGGGGGGTACCGGGGAGCTGTTTTTT
>TRBJ2-7|few|NA|TRBV2
CASMERQRIYEQYF
TGTGCCAGCATGGAAAGACAGAGAATCTACGAGCAGTACTTC
>TRBJ2-5|NA|NA|TRBV5-1
CASSLTGTPQETQYF
TGCGCCAGCAGCTTAACAGGGACCCCCCAAGAGACCCAGTACTTC
>TRBJ1-2|NA|NA|TRBV7-2
CASSFRDYGYTF
TGTGCCAGCAGCTTCCGGGACTATGGCTACACCTTC
>TRBJ2-3|NA|NA|TRBV19
CASSQNQNTQYF
TGTGCCAGTAGTCAAAACCAAAATACGCAGTATTTT
>TRBJ1-2|NA|TRBD1|TRBV5-4
CASSPVPGQAPYGYTF
TGTGCCAGCAGCCCTGTCCCGGGACAGGCTCCCTATGGCTACACCTTC
>TRBJ2-2|NA|TRBD2|TRBV27
CASRKLAGASGTGELFF
TGTGCCAGCAGAAAACTAGCGGGAGCGTCGGGCACCGGGGAGCTGTTTTTT
>TRBJ2-7|NA|NA|TRBV5-1
CASSLFGGSGTGAYEQYF
TGCGCCAGCAGCTTGTTCGGGGGGTCCGGGACAGGTGCCTACGAGCAGTACTTC
>TRBJ1-2|NA|NA|TRBV7-3
CASSAGRSYGYTF
TGTGCCAGCAGCGCGGGACGGTCATATGGCTACACCTTC
>TRBJ2-1|once|NA|TRBV4-2
CASRLRLAYNEQFF
TGTGCCAGCCGCCTTCGGCTGGCGTACAATGAGCAGTTCTTC
>TRBJ2-1|NA|TRBD2|TRBV28
CASVTRLAGDYNEQFF
TGTGCCAGCGTAACTAGACTAGCGGGAGACTACAATGAGCAGTTCTTC
>TRBJ2-7|NA|NA|TRBV5-1
CASSGTGARTDTYEQYF
TGCGCCAGCAGCGGTACCGGGGCCAGGACGGATACCTACGAGCAGTACTTC
>TRBJ2-6|NA|NA|TRBV27
CASKRYSGANVLTF
TGTGCCAGTAAACGGTACTCTGGGGCCAACGTCCTGACTTTC
>TRBJ2-1|NA|TRBD2|TRBV28
CASSFPKGTASGRNTNEQFF
TGTGCCAGCAGTTTTCCCAAAGGGACAGCTAGCGGGAGAAACACCAATGAGCAGTTCTTC
>TRBJ1-4|NA|TRBD1|TRBV19
CASSDPGQGYEKLFF
TGTGCCAGTAGTGATCCGGGACAGGGGTATGAAAAACTGTTTTTT
>TRBJ2-3|NA|TRBD2|TRBV9
CASSETSGTNIYTDTQYF
TGTGCCAGCAGCGAGACTAGCGGGACCAATATTTACACAGATACGCAGTATTTT
>TRBJ2-7|NA|NA|TRBV28
CASRPFFQTLGNYEQYF
TGTGCCAGCAGACCCTTCTTTCAGACACTTGGCAACTACGAGCAGTACTTC
>TRBJ2-7|NA|NA|TRBV15
CATSGSKGFYEQYF
TGTGCCACCAGCGGTTCGAAGGGATTCTACGAGCAGTACTTC
>TRBJ2-7|NA|TRBD2|TRBV9
CASSPRLAESYEQYF
TGTGCCAGCAGCCCACGACTAGCGGAGAGCTACGAGCAGTACTTC
>TRBJ1-1|NA|TRBD1|TRBV19
CASSLRQGGTEAFF
TGTGCCAGTAGTCTACGACAGGGTGGCACTGAAGCTTTCTTT
>TRBJ1-1|NA|NA|TRBV10-3
CAISSRGNTEAFF
TGTGCCATCAGCAGTCGGGGAAATACTGAAGCTTTCTTT
>TRBJ2-3|NA|NA|TRBV27
CASSRSPPDTQYF
TGTGCCAGCAGTCGAAGCCCCCCAGATACGCAGTATTTT
>TRBJ2-7|NA|NA|TRBV28
CASSVRTYEQYF
TGTGCCAGCAGCGTAAGGACGTACGAGCAGTACTTC
>TRBJ2-7|once|NA|TRBV25-1
CASSLGLQGTYEQYF
TGTGCCAGCAGTTTAGGGTTACAGGGAACCTACGAGCAGTACTTC
>TRBJ1-5|few|NA|TRBV2
CASRRALGQPQHF
TGTGCCAGCAGGAGAGCCCTAGGTCAGCCCCAGCATTTT
>TRBJ1-1|NA|NA|TRBV28
CATYVPRGGTEAFF
TGTGCCACCTACGTTCCTCGGGGGGGGACTGAAGCTTTCTTT
>TRBJ2-1|NA|NA|TRBV7-2
CASGGDYNEQFF
TGTGCCAGCGGCGGGGATTACAATGAGCAGTTCTTC
>TRBJ2-2|NA|TRBD1|TRBV6-6
CASGGTGSTGELFF
TGTGCCAGCGGCGGGACAGGGTCCACCGGGGAGCTGTTTTTT
>TRBJ1-5|NA|TRBD1|TRBV15
CATSVVPGTGGFNQPQHF
TGTGCCACCAGCGTGGTTCCCGGGACAGGGGGTTTCAATCAGCCCCAGCATTTT